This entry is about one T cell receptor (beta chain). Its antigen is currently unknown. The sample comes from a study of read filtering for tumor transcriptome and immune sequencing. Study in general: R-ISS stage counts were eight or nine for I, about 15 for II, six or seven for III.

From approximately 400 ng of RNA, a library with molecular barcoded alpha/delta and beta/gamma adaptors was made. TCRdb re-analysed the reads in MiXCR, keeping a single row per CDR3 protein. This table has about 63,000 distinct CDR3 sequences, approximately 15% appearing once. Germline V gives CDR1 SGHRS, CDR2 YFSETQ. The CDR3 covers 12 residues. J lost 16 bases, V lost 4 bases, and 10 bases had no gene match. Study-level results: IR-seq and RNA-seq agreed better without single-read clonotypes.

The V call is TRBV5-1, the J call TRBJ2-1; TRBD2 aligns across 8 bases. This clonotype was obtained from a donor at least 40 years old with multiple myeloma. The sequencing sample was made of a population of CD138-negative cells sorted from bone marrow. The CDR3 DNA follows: TGCGCCAGCAGCCTGACTAGCGATGAGCGATTCTTC. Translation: CASSLTSDERFF.